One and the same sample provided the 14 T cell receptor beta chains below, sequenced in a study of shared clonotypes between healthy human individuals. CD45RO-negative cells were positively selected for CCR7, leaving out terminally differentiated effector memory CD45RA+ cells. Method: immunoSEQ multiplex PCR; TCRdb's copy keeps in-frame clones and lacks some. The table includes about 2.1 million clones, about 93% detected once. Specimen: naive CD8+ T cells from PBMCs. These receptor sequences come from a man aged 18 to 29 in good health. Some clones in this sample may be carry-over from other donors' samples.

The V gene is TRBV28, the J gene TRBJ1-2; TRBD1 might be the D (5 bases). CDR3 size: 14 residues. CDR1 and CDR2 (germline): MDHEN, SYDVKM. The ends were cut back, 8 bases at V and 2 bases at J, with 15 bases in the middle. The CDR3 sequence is CASALPAGNYGYTF. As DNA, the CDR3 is TGTGCCAGCGCTTTACCCGCAGGGAACTATGGCTACACCTTC.

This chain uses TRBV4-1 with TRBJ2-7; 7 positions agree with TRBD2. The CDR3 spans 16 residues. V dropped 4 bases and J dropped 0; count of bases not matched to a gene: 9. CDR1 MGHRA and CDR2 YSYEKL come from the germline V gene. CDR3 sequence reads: CASSPLGGIYSYEQYF. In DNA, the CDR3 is TGCGCCAGCAGCCCCCTGGGGGGGATTTACTCCTACGAGCAGTACTTC.

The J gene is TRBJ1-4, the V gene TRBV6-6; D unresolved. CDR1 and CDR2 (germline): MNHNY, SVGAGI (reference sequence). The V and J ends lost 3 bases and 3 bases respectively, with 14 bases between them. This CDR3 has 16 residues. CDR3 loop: CASSYLRSGSNEKLFF. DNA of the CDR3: TGTGCCAGCAGTTATCTTCGGTCTGGTTCTAATGAAAAACTGTTTTTT.

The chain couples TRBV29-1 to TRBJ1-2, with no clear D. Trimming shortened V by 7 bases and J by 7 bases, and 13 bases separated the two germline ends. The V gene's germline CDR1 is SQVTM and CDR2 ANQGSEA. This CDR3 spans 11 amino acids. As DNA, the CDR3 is TGCAGCGCCAGTGGAGCCGCTGGCTACACCTTC. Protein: CSASGAAGYTF. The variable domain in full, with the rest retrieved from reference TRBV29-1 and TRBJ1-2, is SAVISQKPSRDICQRGTSLTIQCQVDSQVTMMFWYRQQPGQSLTLIATANQGSEATYESGFVIDKFPISRPNLTFSTLTVSNMSPEDSSIYLCSASGAAGYTFGSGTRLTVV.

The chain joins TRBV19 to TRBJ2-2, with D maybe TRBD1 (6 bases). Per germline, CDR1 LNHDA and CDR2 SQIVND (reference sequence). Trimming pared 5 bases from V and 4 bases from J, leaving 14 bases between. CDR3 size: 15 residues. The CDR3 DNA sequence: TGTGCCAGTAGTGGGTGGACAGCGCGCACCGGGGAGCTGTTTTTT. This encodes CASSGWTARTGELFF.

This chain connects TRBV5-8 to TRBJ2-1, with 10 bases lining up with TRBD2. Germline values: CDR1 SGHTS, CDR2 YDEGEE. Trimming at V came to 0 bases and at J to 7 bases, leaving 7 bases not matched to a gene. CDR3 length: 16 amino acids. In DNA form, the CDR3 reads TGTGCCAGCAGCTTGGTCTCTAGCGGGAGAGGAAATGAGCAGTTCTTC. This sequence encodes CASSLVSSGRGNEQFF.

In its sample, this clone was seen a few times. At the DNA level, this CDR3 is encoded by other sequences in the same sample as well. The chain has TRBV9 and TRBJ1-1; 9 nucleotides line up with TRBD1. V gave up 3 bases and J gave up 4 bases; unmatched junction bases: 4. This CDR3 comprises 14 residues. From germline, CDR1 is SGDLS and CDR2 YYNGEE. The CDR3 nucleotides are TGTGCCAGCAGCGCCTCGACAGGGGGCACTGAAGCTTTCTTT. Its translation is CASSASTGGTEAFF.

The CDR3 is CASSHYNLRAYNEQFF. The CDR3 DNA is TGCGCCAGCAGCCATTACAACCTCCGGGCCTACAATGAGCAGTTCTTC. V and J are TRBV5-1 and TRBJ2-1; D remains ambiguous. Germline CDR1 SGHRS, CDR2 YFSETQ. CDR3 length equals 16 residues. V was shortened by 4 bases and J by 2 bases, with 16 bases between the two germline ends.

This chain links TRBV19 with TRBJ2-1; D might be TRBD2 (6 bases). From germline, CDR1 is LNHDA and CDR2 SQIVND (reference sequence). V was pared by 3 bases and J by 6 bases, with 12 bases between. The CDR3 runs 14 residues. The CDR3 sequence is CASSIRGISNEQFF. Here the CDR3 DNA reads TGTGCCAGTAGTATCCGCGGGATCTCCAATGAGCAGTTCTTC. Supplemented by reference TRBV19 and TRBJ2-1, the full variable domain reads DGGITQSPKYLFRKEGQNVTLSCEQNLNHDAMYWYRQDPGQGLRLIYYSQIVNDFQKGDIAEGYSVSREKKESFPLTVTSAQKNPTAFYLCASSIRGISNEQFFGPGTRLTVL.

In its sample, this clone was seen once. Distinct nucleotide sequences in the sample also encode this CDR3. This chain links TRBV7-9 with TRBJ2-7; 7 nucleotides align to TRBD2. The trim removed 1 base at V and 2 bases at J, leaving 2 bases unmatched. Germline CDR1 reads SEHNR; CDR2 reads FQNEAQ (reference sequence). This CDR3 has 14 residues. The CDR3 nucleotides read TGTGCCAGCAGCTTAGTAAGCGGGACCTACGAGCAGTACTTC. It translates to CASSLVSGTYEQYF.

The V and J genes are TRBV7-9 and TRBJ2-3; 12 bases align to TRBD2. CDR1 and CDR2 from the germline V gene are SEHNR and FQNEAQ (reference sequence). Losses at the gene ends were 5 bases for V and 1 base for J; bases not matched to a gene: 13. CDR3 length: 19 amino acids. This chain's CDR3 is CASSRGGLAGSSGTDTQYF. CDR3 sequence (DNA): TGTGCCAGCAGCCGAGGAGGACTAGCGGGGAGTTCCGGCACAGATACGCAGTATTTT. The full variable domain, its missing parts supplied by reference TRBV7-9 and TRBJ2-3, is DTGVSQNPRHKITKRGQNVTFRCDPISEHNRLYWYRQTLGQGPEFLTYFQNEAQLEKSRLLSDRFSAERPKGSFSTLEIQRTEQGDSAMYLCASSRGGLAGSSGTDTQYFGPGTRLTVL.

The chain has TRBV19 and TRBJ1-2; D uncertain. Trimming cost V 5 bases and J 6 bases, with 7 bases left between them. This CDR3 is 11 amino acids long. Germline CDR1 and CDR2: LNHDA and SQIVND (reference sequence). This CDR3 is CASSSPHGYTF. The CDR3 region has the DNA TGTGCCAGTAGTTCCCCGCATGGCTACACCTTC.

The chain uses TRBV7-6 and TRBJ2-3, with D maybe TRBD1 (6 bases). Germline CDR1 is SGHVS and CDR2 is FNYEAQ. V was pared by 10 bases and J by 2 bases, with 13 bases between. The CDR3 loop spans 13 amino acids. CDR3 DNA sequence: TGTGCCACCCGAAGGGGGTCCACAGATACGCAGTATTTT. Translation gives CATRRGSTDTQYF.

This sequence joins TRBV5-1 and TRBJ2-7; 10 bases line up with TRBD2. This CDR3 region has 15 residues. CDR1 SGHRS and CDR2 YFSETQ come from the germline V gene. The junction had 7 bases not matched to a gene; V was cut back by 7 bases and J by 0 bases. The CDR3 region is CASRELAGSSYEQYF. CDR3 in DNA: TGCGCCAGCCGAGAACTAGCGGGGAGCTCCTACGAGCAGTACTTC.